Following are 17 T cell receptor beta chains from one sample sequenced in a study of response to subunit inactivated influenza vaccine. A single record per CDR3 protein comes from TCRdb applying MiXCR to the RT-PCR reads. This table has more than 550,000 distinct CDR3 sequences, approximately 10% appearing once. The starting material was PBMCs from blood, obtained on the day of vaccination. These receptors came from a man between 50 and 59 years old who received an inactivated influenza vaccine.

This clonotype was recorded at least ten times. Here the CDR3 reads CASSPGLAGAGTGELFF. Written as DNA, the CDR3 is TGCGCCAGCAGCCCAGGACTAGCGGGAGCGGGCACCGGGGAGCTGTTTTTT. The chain is built from TRBV4-3 and TRBJ2-2, with TRBD2 identical over 13 bases. CDR1 LGHNA and CDR2 YSLEER come from the germline V gene. The CDR3 runs to 17 residues. V was pared by 4 bases and J by 4 bases, with 6 bases of the junction left unmatched.

V gene TRBV19 combines with J gene TRBJ2-2; TRBD1 might be the D (6 bases). Trimming pared 3 bases from V and 9 bases from J, leaving 20 bases between. CDR1 is LNHDA and CDR2 is SQIVND in the germline V gene (reference sequence). CDR3 length: 16 amino acids. Here the CDR3 reads CASSIYGQPPGRELFF. CDR3 DNA sequence: TGTGCCAGTAGTATTTATGGACAGCCGCCGGGTAGGGAGCTGTTTTTT.

This chain joins TRBV6-1 and TRBJ1-4; 7 nucleotides match TRBD1. The germline V gene has CDR1 MNHNS and CDR2 SASEGT. The CDR3 consists of 14 residues. V dropped 6 bases and J dropped 8; count of bases not matched to a gene: 9. CDR3 protein: CASRSDRVGEKLFF. The CDR3 DNA is TGTGCCAGCAGGTCTGACAGGGTTGGCGAAAAACTGTTTTTT.

This clonotype appeared many times. This chain joins TRBV29-1 and TRBJ2-5, with 12 bases lining up with TRBD2. CDR1 SQVTM and CDR2 ANQGSEA come from the germline V gene. This CDR3 has 14 amino acids. J gave up 5 bases and V 4 bases, and 5 bases lay outside the gene matches. The CDR3, as DNA: TGCAGCGTTGCGACTAGCGGGAGCGGTGAGACCCAGTACTTC. Its translation is CSVATSGSGETQYF.

The CDR3 nucleotides read TGCGCCAGCAGCCAATTTTCCGGAGAACAGTTCTTC. Translating it yields CASSQFSGEQFF. The chain couples TRBV4-1 to TRBJ2-1; D not certain. Per germline, CDR1 MGHRA and CDR2 YSYEKL. Trimming stripped 2 bases from V and 13 bases from J, with 12 bases between. The CDR3 totals 12 residues.

This clonotype occurred a few times. The rearrangement joins TRBV12-3 or TRBV12-4 to TRBJ2-5; 12 positions match TRBD2. Trimming removed 4 bases from V and 5 bases from J; junction bases left unmatched: 8. The CDR3 totals 16 residues. For the CDR3, the DNA is TGTGCCAGCAGTTGGGCTAGCGGGAGGGCCAGGGAGACCCAGTACTTC. Translated: CASSWASGRARETQYF.

V is TRBV7-2 and J is TRBJ2-7; weak D call: TRBD2 (5 bases). Germline CDR1 and CDR2: SGHTA and FQGNSA. This CDR3 has 14 residues. V was cut by 8 bases and J by 0 bases, with 14 bases left in between. CDR3 sequence reads: CASQEDRSSYEQYF. The CDR3 DNA reads as TGTGCCAGCCAGGAGGACCGGAGCTCCTACGAGCAGTACTTC.

V and J are TRBV29-1 and TRBJ1-5; possible D gene TRBD1, 5 bases. The CDR3 covers 14 residues. CDR1 is SQVTM, CDR2 ANQGSEA, per germline. Between the trimmed V and J ends, which lost 2 bases and 2 bases, there was a span of 10 bases. CDR3 DNA: TGCAGCGTTGAACTCGGGACGGGCAATCAGCCCCAGCATTTT. Protein product: CSVELGTGNQPQHF.

The chain has TRBV9 and TRBJ2-1, with TRBD2 matching 12 bases. This CDR3 is built from 15 residues. Unmatched junction bases numbered 8, after V lost 4 bases and J lost 9 bases. The germline gives CDR1 SGDLS, CDR2 YYNGEE. In DNA form, the CDR3 reads TGTGCCAGCAGCCCCCGACTAGCGGGAGTGGCTGAGCAGTTCTTC. Protein sequence: CASSPRLAGVAEQFF.

This clonotype was seen a single time. The chain couples TRBV6-1 to TRBJ2-4, with D uncertain. Trimming shortened V by 8 bases and J by 8 bases, and 22 bases separated the two germline ends. The CDR3 is 15 residues long. CDR1 and CDR2 from the germline V gene are MNHNS and SASEGT. CDR3 bases: TGTGCCAGCGCGTTGAAGGCGATGTCTTCCGACATTCAGTACTTC. It codes for CASALKAMSSDIQYF.

In this sample, this clonotype turned up a few times. This chain links TRBV20-1 with TRBJ2-2, with 10 bases matching TRBD1. The V gene's germline CDR1 is DFQATT and CDR2 SNEGSKA (reference sequence). With V trimmed by 6 bases and J by 6 bases, 4 bases remained unmatched. The CDR3 runs 13 residues. CDR3 DNA sequence: TGCAGTGCCAGGACAGGGGGTGCCGGGGAGCTGTTTTTT. Protein: CSARTGGAGELFF.

This clonotype was counted many times. This chain links TRBV4-1 with TRBJ2-7; D perhaps matches TRBD1 (5 bases). Germline V gives CDR1 MGHRA, CDR2 YSYEKL. V dropped 0 bases and J dropped 2 bases, with 8 bases sitting between them. The CDR3 loop spans 14 amino acids. CDR3 nucleotides: TGCGCCAGCAGCCAAGAGGAACAGGCCTACGAGCAGTACTTC. Its translation: CASSQEEQAYEQYF.

The chain recombines TRBV5-1 with TRBJ1-2, with TRBD1 matching over 9 bases. Germline CDR1 and CDR2: SGHRS and YFSETQ. The V gene end was trimmed by 5 bases and the J gene end by 8 bases; junction bases not matched to a gene: 7. There are 13 residues in the CDR3. The CDR3 nucleotides are TGCGCCAGCAGACGGGACAGGGTTGGGGGCTACACCTTC. Residues: CASRRDRVGGYTF.

This sequence joins TRBV28 and TRBJ2-7, with no clear D. Per germline, CDR1 MDHEN and CDR2 SYDVKM. The CDR3 totals 14 residues. V lost 3 bases and J lost 6, with 15 bases in between. This chain's CDR3 is CASSLGTTRSEQYF. The CDR3 nucleotides read TGTGCCAGCAGTTTGGGTACAACGAGGTCCGAGCAGTACTTC.

This clonotype was seen repeatedly, ten times or more. The chain combines TRBV18 with TRBJ2-7, with a possible D match to TRBD1 (5 bases). The V gene's germline CDR1 is KGHSH and CDR2 LQKENI. Trimming took 8 bases from V and 3 from J, leaving 11 bases between them. The CDR3 length is 12 residues. The CDR3 spells CASSPTGYEQYF. The DNA of the CDR3 is TGTGCCAGCAGTCCTACAGGCTACGAGCAGTACTTC.

The chain combines TRBV10-3 with TRBJ2-4, with TRBD1 matching over 7 bases. CDR3 length equals 17 residues. Trimming cost V 4 bases and J 0 bases; bases outside gene matches: 9. Germline V gene data show CDR1 as ENHRY and CDR2 as SYGVKD. The CDR3 loop is CAISVGGAGQAKNIQYF. The CDR3 DNA sequence: TGTGCCATCAGTGTAGGGGGCGCAGGTCAAGCCAAAAACATTCAGTACTTC.

This clonotype has a count of ten or more. This chain connects TRBV7-9 to TRBJ1-1, with TRBD1 as a possible D gene (5 bases). V dropped 1 base and J dropped 8 bases, with 8 bases sitting between them. Germline CDR1 reads SEHNR; CDR2 reads FQNEAQ (reference sequence). The CDR3 has 12 residues. CDR3 residues: CASSLVGEEAFF. CDR3 nucleotides: TGTGCCAGCAGCTTAGTGGGGGAAGAAGCTTTCTTT.